This entry features one TCR beta chain sequence. At one of its ends the junction is not consistent with the germline gene, which may arise from a read error. This beta chain is off target for a library built for alpha chains, so its abundance means little. Single TCR cDNA molecules each had their own unique molecular identifier. TCRdb reanalysed the 5' RACE reads using MiXCR and keeps one entry per CDR3 protein. The table lists approximately 61 distinct CDR3 sequences. The data belong to a study of spatial heterogeneity in lung cancer. Study as a whole: Alpha-chain sequences were consistently detected less often than beta-chain sequences. On average, each unique TCR and UMI combination appeared more than ten times in raw reads.

From germline, CDR1 is SGHNT and CDR2 YYREEE (reference sequence). The CDR3 has 16 residues. Time point defined: sample taken at primary tumor resection. The sequencing used normal lung tissue next to the tumor, collected at surgery. This rearrangement joins TRBV5-4 to TRBJ2-2; 7 bases fit TRBD2. The sequence derives from a female donor with early-stage non-small cell lung cancer. Here the CDR3 reads CASSLGGASGNGELFF. The CDR3 region has the DNA TGTGCCAGCAGTTTGGGAGGGGCGAGTGGGAACGGGGAGCTGTTTTTT. The variable domain in full, with the rest retrieved from reference TRBV5-4 and TRBJ2-2, is ETGVTQSPTHLIKTRGQQVTLRCSSQSGHNTVSWYQQALGQGPQFIFQYYREEENGRGNFPPRFSGLQFPNYSSELNVNALELDDSALYLCASSLGGASGNGELFFGEGSRLTVL.